The clone carrying this TCR beta chain was detected only once. The record originates from a study of blood T cell repertoires in COVID-19. Study in general: COVID-19 samples collected from the United States, Italy and Spain covered acute and convalescent phases.

The CDR3 length is 15 residues. In germline, CDR1 is SGHAT, CDR2 FQNNGV. With 1 base removed from V and 0 bases from J, the gap between germline ends came to 9 bases. Those enrolled, adults aged about 18 to 89 years, came from around 25 US areas. Cohorts were based on clinical histories the participants reported. Per the authors' pipeline: Amplification from reference gene primers served as the basis for estimated nucleated cell counts. Clones were sequenced by immunoSEQ multiplex PCR, and TCRdb holds only the in-frame ones, with some missing. Clone size and V and J calls were adopted from that table, with D and trimming inferred from the DNA. The data hold over 100,000 clones, with around 83% observed a single time.

The rearrangement uses TRBV11-2 and TRBJ2-5; D is possibly TRBD1 (5 bases). Sequencing used PBMCs or T cells enriched from blood (not recorded which). The receptor was isolated from a woman aged 25 to 39 who had recovered from COVID-19. In nucleotides, the CDR3 is TGTGCCAGCAGCTTAGGGGGCGGCAACCAAGAGACCCAGTACTTC. It encodes CASSLGGGNQETQYF.